The clone carrying this T cell receptor beta chain has just a few counts. The antigen is undetermined. At the time of sampling, donors were nominally healthy, though unrecorded immune exposures were likely. The junction had 3 bases not matched to a gene; V was cut back by 3 bases and J by 5 bases. The germline V gene encodes CDR1 SGHRS and CDR2 YFSETQ. This CDR3 has 14 residues. This specimen comes from a study of cytomegalovirus exposure and HLA in healthy donors. Background on the study: Previous work identified some 120 million unique TCR beta sequences from 150 million to 200 million T cells.

The PCR contained 60 Vbeta and 13 Jbeta primers. Only in-frame clones appear in the TCRdb table, and some are missing; sequencing was by immunoSEQ multiplex PCR. The sample has about 120,000 clones, 60% to 85% seen once. Study-wide results and limits: Most subjects had HLA-A and HLA-B alleles reportedly predicted accurately by TCR beta sequences.

Sequencing input: PBMCs. This receptor was obtained from a human donor in good health. The chain joins TRBV5-1 to TRBJ2-4, with 9 bases that match TRBD2. The DNA for the CDR3 is TGCGCCAGCAGCTCAGGCGGGGGGGAAAACATTCAGTACTTC. Its translation: CASSSGGGENIQYF.